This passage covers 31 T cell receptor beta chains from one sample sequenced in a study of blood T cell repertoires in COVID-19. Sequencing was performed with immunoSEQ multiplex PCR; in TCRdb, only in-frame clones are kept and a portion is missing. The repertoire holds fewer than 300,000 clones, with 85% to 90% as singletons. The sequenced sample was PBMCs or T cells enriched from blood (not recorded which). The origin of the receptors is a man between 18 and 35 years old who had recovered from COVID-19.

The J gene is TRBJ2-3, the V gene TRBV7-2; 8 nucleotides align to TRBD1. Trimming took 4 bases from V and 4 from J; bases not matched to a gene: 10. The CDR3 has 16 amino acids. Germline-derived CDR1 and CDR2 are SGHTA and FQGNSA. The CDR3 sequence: CASSSVSGGGPDTQYF. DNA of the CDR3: TGTGCCAGCAGCTCTGTCTCAGGGGGCGGGCCAGATACGCAGTATTTT.

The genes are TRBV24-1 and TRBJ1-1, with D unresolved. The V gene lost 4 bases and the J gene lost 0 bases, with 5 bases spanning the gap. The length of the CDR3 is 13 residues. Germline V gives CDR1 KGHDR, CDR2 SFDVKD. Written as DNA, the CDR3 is TGTGCCACCAGTGACACTTTGAACACTGAAGCTTTCTTT. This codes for CATSDTLNTEAFF.

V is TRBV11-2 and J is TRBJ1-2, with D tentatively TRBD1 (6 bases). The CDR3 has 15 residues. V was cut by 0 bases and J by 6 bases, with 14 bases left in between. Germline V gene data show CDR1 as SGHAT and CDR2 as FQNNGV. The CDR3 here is CASSLDNWDTDGYTF. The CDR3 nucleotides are TGTGCCAGCAGCTTAGATAATTGGGACACGGATGGCTACACCTTC.

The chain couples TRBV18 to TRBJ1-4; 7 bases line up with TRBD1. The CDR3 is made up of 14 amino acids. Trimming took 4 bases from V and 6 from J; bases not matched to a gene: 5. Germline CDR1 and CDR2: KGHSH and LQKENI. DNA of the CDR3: TGTGCCAGCTCACACCGGGACAGACATGAAAAACTGTTTTTT. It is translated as CASSHRDRHEKLFF.

CDR3 DNA: TGTGCCAGCAGCTTAGCACCCGTCCGACAGCGAAACACTGAAGCTTTCTTT. It yields the protein CASSLAPVRQRNTEAFF. The chain carries TRBV7-8 and TRBJ1-1; D is possibly TRBD1 (5 bases). V lost 0 bases, J lost 2 bases, and 16 bases lay in between. The CDR3 loop spans 17 amino acids. Germline loops: CDR1 SGHVS, CDR2 FQNEAQ.

As DNA, the CDR3 is TGTGCCAGCAGCTGGGCTTGGGACAGTAATTCACCCCTCCACTTT. Translation: CASSWAWDSNSPLHF. The rearrangement joins TRBV27 to TRBJ1-6; 7 bases line up with TRBD1. The V segment lost 6 bases and the J segment 6 bases; nucleotides outside the gene matches: 8. The CDR3 loop spans 15 amino acids. The germline gives CDR1 MNHEY, CDR2 SMNVEV (reference sequence).

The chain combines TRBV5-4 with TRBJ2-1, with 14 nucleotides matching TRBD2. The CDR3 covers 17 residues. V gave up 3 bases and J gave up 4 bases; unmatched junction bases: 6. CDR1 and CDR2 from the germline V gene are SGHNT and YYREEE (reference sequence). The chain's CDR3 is CASSSGTSGSGYNEQFF. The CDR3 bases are TGTGCCAGCAGCTCCGGGACTAGCGGGAGTGGGTACAATGAGCAGTTCTTC.

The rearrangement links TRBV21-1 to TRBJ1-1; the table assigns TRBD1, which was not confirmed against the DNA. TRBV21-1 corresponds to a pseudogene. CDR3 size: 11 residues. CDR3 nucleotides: TGTGCCAGCGGAAACAGTGCTGAAGCTTTCTTT. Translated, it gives CASGNSAEAFF.

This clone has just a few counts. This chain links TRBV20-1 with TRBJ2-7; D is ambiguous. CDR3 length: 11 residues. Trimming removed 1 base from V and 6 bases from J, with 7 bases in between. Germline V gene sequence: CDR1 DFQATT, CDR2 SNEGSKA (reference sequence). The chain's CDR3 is CSARAGREQYF. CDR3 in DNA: TGCAGTGCTAGAGCGGGTCGCGAGCAGTACTTC.

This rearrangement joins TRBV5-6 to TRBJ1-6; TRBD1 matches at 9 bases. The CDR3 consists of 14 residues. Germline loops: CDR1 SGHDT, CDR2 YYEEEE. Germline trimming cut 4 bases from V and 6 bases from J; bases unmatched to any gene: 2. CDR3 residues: CASSPGQGNSPLHF. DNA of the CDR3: TGTGCCAGCAGCCCGGGACAGGGTAATTCACCCCTCCACTTT.

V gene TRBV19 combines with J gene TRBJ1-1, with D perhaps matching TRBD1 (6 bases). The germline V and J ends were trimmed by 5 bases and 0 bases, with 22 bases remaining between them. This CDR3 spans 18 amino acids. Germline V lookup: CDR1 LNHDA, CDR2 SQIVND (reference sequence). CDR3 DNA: TGTGCCAGTAGTCCATTCGGACAGCCGGTCGAAATGAACACTGAAGCTTTCTTT. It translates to CASSPFGQPVEMNTEAFF.

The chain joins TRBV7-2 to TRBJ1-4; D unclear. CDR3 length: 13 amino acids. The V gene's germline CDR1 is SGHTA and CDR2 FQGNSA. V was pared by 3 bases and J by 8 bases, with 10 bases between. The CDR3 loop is CASSFGGREKLFF. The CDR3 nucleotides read TGTGCCAGCAGCTTCGGAGGGCGAGAAAAACTGTTTTTT.

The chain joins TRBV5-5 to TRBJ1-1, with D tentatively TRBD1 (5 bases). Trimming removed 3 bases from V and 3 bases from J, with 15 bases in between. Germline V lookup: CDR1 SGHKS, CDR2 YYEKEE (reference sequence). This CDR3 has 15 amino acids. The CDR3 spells CASSWIPTGDTEAFF. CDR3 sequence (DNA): TGTGCCAGCAGCTGGATCCCGACGGGGGACACTGAAGCTTTCTTT.

CDR3 protein: CASSLTRGGTNTEAFF. In nucleotides, the CDR3 is TGTGCCAGCAGCTTAACCAGAGGAGGGACCAACACTGAAGCTTTCTTT. The rearrangement joins TRBV7-3 to TRBJ1-1; D possibly corresponds to TRBD1 (5 bases). This CDR3 has 16 residues. V lost 0 bases and J 2 bases, leaving 13 bases between the germline ends. The germline CDR1 and CDR2 sequences are SGHTA and FQGTGA.

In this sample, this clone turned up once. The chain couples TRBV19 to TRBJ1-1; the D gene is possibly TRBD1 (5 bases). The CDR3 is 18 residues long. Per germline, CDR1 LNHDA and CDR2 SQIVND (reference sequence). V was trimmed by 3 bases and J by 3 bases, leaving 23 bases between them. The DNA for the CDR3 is TGTGCCAGTAGTATTATGGTTTTAGGAGAAACGGGGGACACTGAAGCTTTCTTT. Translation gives CASSIMVLGETGDTEAFF.

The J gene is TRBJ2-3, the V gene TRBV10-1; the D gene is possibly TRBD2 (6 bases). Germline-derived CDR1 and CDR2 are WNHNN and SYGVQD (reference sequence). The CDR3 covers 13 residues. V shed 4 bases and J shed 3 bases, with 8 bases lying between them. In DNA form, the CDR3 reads TGCGCCAGCAGTGTCGGGGGTACAGATACGCAGTATTTT. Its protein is CASSVGGTDTQYF.

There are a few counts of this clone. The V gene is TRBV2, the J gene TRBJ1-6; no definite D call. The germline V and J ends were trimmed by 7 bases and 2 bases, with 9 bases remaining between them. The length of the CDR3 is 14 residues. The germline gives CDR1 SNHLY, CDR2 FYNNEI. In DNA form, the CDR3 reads TGTGCCAGCATCTTCCGGGCCTATAATTCACCCCTCCACTTT. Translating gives CASIFRAYNSPLHF.

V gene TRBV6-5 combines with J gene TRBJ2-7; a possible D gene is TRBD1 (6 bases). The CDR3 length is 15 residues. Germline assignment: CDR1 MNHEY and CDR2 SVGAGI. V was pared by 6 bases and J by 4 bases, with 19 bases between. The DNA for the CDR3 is TGTGCCAGCAGCCCACCCGACAGGTTCGGGTACGAGCAGTACTTC. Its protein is CASSPPDRFGYEQYF.

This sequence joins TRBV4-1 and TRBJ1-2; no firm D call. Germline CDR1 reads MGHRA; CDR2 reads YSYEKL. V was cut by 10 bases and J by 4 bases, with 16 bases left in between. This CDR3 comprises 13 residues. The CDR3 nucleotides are TGCGCCACCACGACGGAGGCTACCTATGGCTACACCTTC. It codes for CATTTEATYGYTF.

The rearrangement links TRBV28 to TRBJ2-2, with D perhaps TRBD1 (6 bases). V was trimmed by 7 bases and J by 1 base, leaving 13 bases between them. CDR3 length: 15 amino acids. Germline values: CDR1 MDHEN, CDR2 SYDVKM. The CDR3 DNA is TGTGCCAGCAATGAGGGACAAAGGAACACCGGGGAGCTGTTTTTT. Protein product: CASNEGQRNTGELFF.

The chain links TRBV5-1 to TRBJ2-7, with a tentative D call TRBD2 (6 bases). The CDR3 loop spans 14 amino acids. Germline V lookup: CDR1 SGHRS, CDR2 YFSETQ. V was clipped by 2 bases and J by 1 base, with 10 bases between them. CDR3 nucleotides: TGCGCCAGCAGCTTTGACGGAGGGTCCTACGAGCAGTACTTC. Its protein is CASSFDGGSYEQYF.

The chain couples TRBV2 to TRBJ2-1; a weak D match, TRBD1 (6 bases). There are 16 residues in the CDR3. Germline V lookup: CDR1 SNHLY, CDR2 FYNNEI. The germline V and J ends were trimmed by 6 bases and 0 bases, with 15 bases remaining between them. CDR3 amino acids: CASRTTGHSSYNEQFF. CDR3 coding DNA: TGTGCCAGCAGAACGACGGGACATTCCTCCTACAATGAGCAGTTCTTC.

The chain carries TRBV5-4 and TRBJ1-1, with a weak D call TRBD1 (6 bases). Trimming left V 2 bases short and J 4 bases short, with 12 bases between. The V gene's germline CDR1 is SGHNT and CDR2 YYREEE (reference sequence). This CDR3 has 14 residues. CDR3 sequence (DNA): TGTGCCAGCAGCTTTTCAGGGGCGAGCACTGAAGCTTTCTTT. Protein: CASSFSGASTEAFF.

In DNA form, the CDR3 reads TGCGCCAGCAGTCAGCAGGGGGCCTCTGGAAACACCATATATTTT. Encoded protein: CASSQQGASGNTIYF. V usage is TRBV5-1 and J usage is TRBJ1-3, with 8 bases fitting TRBD1. The CDR3 consists of 15 residues. Germline lookup yields CDR1 SGHRS and CDR2 YFSETQ. V lost 5 bases and J lost 0; bases outside the gene matches: 4. The full variable domain, completed using reference TRBV5-1 and TRBJ1-3, is KAGVTQTPRYLIKTRGQQVTLSCSPISGHRSVSWYQQTPGQGLQFLFEYFSETQRNKGNFPGRFSGRQFSNSRSEMNVSTLELGDSALYLCASSQQGASGNTIYFGEGSWLTVV.

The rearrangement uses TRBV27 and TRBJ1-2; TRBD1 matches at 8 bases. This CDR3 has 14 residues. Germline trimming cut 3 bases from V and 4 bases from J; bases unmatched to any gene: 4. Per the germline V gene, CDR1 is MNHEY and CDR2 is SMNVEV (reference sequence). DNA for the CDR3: TGTGCCAGCAGTTTCGGGACAGGCGGCTATGGCTACACCTTC. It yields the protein CASSFGTGGYGYTF.

The CDR3 bases are TGTGCCAGCAGGCTAGGGGGGACGGGGGGTTTTGGCTACACCTTC. Amino acids: CASRLGGTGGFGYTF. The genes are TRBV28 and TRBJ1-2, with TRBD1 as a possible D gene (6 bases). Looked up from germline, CDR1 is MDHEN and CDR2 is SYDVKM. Trimming took 6 bases from V and 7 from J, leaving 21 bases between them. The CDR3 runs 15 residues.

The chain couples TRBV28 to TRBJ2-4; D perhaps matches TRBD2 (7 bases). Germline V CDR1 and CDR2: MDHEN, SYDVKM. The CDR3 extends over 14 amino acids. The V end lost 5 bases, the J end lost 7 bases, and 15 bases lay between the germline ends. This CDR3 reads CASSPRGGGNIQYF. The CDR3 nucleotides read TGTGCCAGCAGTCCCCGGGGAGGGGGGAACATTCAGTACTTC.

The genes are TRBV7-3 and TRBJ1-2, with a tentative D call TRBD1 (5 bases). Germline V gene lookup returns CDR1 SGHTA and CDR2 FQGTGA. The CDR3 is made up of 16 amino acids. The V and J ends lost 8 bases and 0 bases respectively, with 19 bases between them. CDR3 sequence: CASRRQSRGANYGYTF. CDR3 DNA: TGTGCCAGCCGTCGACAGTCGCGTGGGGCTAACTATGGCTACACCTTC.

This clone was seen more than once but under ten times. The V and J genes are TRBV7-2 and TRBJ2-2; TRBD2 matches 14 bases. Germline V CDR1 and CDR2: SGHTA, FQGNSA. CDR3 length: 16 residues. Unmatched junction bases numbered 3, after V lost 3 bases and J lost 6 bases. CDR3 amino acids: CASSFRLAGGSGELFF. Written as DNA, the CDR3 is TGTGCCAGCAGCTTCCGACTAGCGGGAGGGTCCGGGGAGCTGTTTTTT.

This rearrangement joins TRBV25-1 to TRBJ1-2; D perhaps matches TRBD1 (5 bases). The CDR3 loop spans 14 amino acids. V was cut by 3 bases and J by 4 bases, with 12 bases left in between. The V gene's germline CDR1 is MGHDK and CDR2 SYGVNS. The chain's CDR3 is CASSDSARVYGYTF. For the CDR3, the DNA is TGTGCCAGCAGTGACTCCGCCAGGGTCTATGGCTACACCTTC.

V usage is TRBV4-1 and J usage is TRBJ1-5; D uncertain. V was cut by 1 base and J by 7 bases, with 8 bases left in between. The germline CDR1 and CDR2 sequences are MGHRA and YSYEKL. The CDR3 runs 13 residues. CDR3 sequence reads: CASSQGFQQPQHF. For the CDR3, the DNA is TGCGCCAGCAGCCAAGGGTTCCAGCAGCCCCAGCATTTT.